Below, 26 T cell receptor beta chains from the same sample are listed, as sequenced in a study of response to subunit inactivated influenza vaccine. Using its own MiXCR run on the RT-PCR reads, TCRdb lists one record per CDR3 protein. The table includes around 520,000 distinct CDR3 sequences, about 12% detected once. Sequences were derived from PBMCs from blood, sampled on the day of vaccination. These receptors were collected from a man aged 45-65 years who received an inactivated influenza vaccine.

This clonotype was observed a few times. The chain has TRBV3-1 and TRBJ1-2, with 7 bases that match TRBD1. Germline V gives CDR1 LGHDT, CDR2 YNNKEL (reference sequence). J was trimmed by 4 bases and V by 6 bases; bases with no gene match: 8. CDR3 size: 14 residues. CDR3 in amino acids: CASSPTTGRYGYTF. CDR3 nucleotide sequence: TGTGCCAGCAGTCCAACGACAGGGCGCTATGGCTACACCTTC. Complete variable domain (other parts from reference TRBV3-1 and TRBJ1-2): DTAVSQTPKYLVTQMGNDKSIKCEQNLGHDTMYWYKQDSKKFLKIMFSYNNKELIINETVPNRFSPKSPDKAHLNLHINSLELGDSAVYFCASSPTTGRYGYTFGSGTRLTVV.

This chain links TRBV7-9 with TRBJ2-3, with 9 bases lining up with TRBD1. The germline CDR1 and CDR2 sequences are SEHNR and FQNEAQ (reference sequence). CDR3 length: 15 residues. J was trimmed by 4 bases and V by 3 bases; bases with no gene match: 5. CDR3: CASSFGDRGADTQYF. DNA for the CDR3: TGTGCCAGCAGCTTTGGCGACAGGGGGGCAGATACGCAGTATTTT. The whole variable domain, remainder taken from reference TRBV7-9 and TRBJ2-3, is DTGVSQNPRHKITKRGQNVTFRCDPISEHNRLYWYRQTLGQGPEFLTYFQNEAQLEKSRLLSDRFSAERPKGSFSTLEIQRTEQGDSAMYLCASSFGDRGADTQYFGPGTRLTVL.

This clonotype was observed a handful of times. J is TRBJ2-3 and V is TRBV5-1; 9 bases line up with TRBD2. The V and J ends lost 2 bases and 4 bases, in that order; junction bases with no gene match: 5. There are 15 residues in the CDR3. CDR1 is SGHRS and CDR2 is YFSETQ in the germline V gene. The CDR3 here is CASSFNGLASDTQYF. The CDR3 nucleotides read TGCGCCAGCAGCTTTAACGGACTAGCGTCAGATACGCAGTATTTT.

About this clonotype: At one end the junction does not follow the germline gene, possibly because of a read error. V gene TRBV20-1 combines with J gene TRBJ2-3; 7 positions agree with TRBD2. This CDR3 comprises 14 residues. Germline V gene sequence: CDR1 DFQATT, CDR2 SNEGSKA (reference sequence). Here the CDR3 reads CSARARGTTDTQYF. The CDR3 DNA is TGCAGTGCTAGGGCGCGGGGGACCACAGATACGCAATATTTT.

The rearrangement uses TRBV20-1 and TRBJ2-7, with D tentatively TRBD2 (6 bases). The CDR3 is 13 amino acids. CDR1 is DFQATT and CDR2 is SNEGSKA in the germline V gene (reference sequence). Trimming left V 6 bases short and J 3 bases short, with 15 bases between. The CDR3 DNA reads as TGCAGTGCGCAGTCCGGGCGGGACTACGAGCAGTACTTC. Translating it yields CSAQSGRDYEQYF.

The genes are TRBV7-2 and TRBJ2-6; D gene ambiguous. Trimming shortened V by 2 bases and J by 4 bases, and 12 bases separated the two germline ends. The CDR3 contains 16 residues. Germline CDR1 is SGHTA and CDR2 is FQGNSA. CDR3 nucleotide sequence: TGTGCCAGCAGCTTATCAGCAGTAGCCGGGGCCAACGTCCTGACTTTC. It translates to CASSLSAVAGANVLTF.

The gene calls are TRBV5-1 and TRBJ2-2, with D possibly TRBD2 on 6 matching bases. The CDR3 has 17 residues. CDR1 and CDR2 from the germline V gene are SGHRS and YFSETQ. Trimming cost V 1 base and J 1 base, with 14 bases left between them. The CDR3 here is CASSLPSVGLNTGELFF. The CDR3 DNA reads TGCGCCAGCAGCTTGCCTAGCGTGGGGCTGAACACCGGGGAGCTGTTTTTT.

The rearrangement links TRBV7-8 to TRBJ2-1; the match to TRBD2 covers 10 bases. The V segment lost 5 bases and the J segment 4 bases; nucleotides outside the gene matches: 2. CDR3 length equals 14 residues. The germline V gene has CDR1 SGHVS and CDR2 FQNEAQ. DNA of the CDR3: TGTGCCAGCAGCGAACTAGCGGGGTACAATGAGCAGTTCTTC. Translating it yields CASSELAGYNEQFF.

The chain carries TRBV6-1 and TRBJ2-1, with D unresolved. Germline V lookup: CDR1 MNHNS, CDR2 SASEGT. CDR3 length equals 15 residues. V lost 6 bases and J 2 bases, leaving 14 bases between the germline ends. CDR3 sequence (DNA): TGTGCCAGCAGACCCTTTGGGATAGCCTACAATGAGCAGTTCTTC. It yields the protein CASRPFGIAYNEQFF.

The chain combines TRBV7-6 with TRBJ2-7, with 8 positions matching TRBD1. Germline-derived CDR1 and CDR2 are SGHVS and FNYEAQ. V shed 1 base and J 4 bases; nucleotides not matched to a gene: 9. The CDR3 is made up of 16 amino acids. The CDR3 nucleotides read TGTGCCAGCAGCTTAGGCGGCGGGCAGGGGGCGTACGAGCAGTACTTC. Protein sequence: CASSLGGGQGAYEQYF. Combining the CDR3 with reference TRBV7-6 and TRBJ2-7 gives the whole variable domain GAGVSQSPRYKVTKRGQDVALRCDPISGHVSLYWYRQALGQGPEFLTYFNYEAQQDKSGLPNDRFSAERPEGSISTLTIQRTEQRDSAMYRCASSLGGGQGAYEQYFGPGTRLTVT.

A few counts support this clonotype. V and J are TRBV7-9 and TRBJ2-1, with D unclear. Germline V CDR1 and CDR2: SEHNR, FQNEAQ (reference sequence). V gave up 5 bases and J gave up 0 bases, with 11 bases separating them. The length of the CDR3 is 15 residues. CDR3 in DNA: TGTGCCAGCAGCCCCCGGAGTAGCTCCTACAATGAGCAGTTCTTC. This sequence encodes CASSPRSSSYNEQFF.

In its sample, this clonotype was seen a few times. V gene TRBV6-2 or TRBV6-3 combines with J gene TRBJ2-1; tentatively, D is TRBD1 or TRBD2 (5 bases each). CDR3 length equals 17 residues. Germline CDR1 is MNHEY and CDR2 is SVGEGT. Deletions cut 0 bases from V and 3 bases from J, with 15 bases between. The CDR3 loop reads CASSYSLATVSYNEQFF. For the CDR3, the DNA is TGTGCCAGCAGTTACTCATTAGCGACAGTAAGCTACAATGAGCAGTTCTTC.

A few counts support this clonotype. This chain joins TRBV10-3 and TRBJ2-1; 7 nucleotides agree with TRBD2. The CDR3 contains 14 residues. Losses at the gene ends were 10 bases for V and 3 bases for J; bases not matched to a gene: 9. CDR1 is ENHRY, CDR2 SYGVKD, per germline. CDR3 nucleotides: TGTGCCACATACTCGGGAGGTGGCTACAATGAGCAGTTCTTC. Translating it yields CATYSGGGYNEQFF.

This clonotype showed up just a few times. The chain has TRBV10-3 and TRBJ2-2; D might be TRBD2 (5 bases). The length of the CDR3 is 18 residues. V was shortened by 1 base and J by 0 bases, with 15 bases between the two germline ends. The V gene's germline CDR1 is ENHRY and CDR2 SYGVKD. This chain's CDR3 is CAISELRLAGSNTGELFF. CDR3 bases: TGTGCCATCAGTGAGTTAAGGTTGGCGGGCTCGAACACCGGGGAGCTGTTTTTT.

V and J are TRBV20-1 and TRBJ2-5; D may be TRBD1 (5 bases). Trimming stripped 7 bases from V and 0 bases from J, with 9 bases between. Per the germline V gene, CDR1 is DFQATT and CDR2 is SNEGSKA (reference sequence). CDR3 length equals 12 residues. CDR3 in amino acids: CSVPTDQETQYF. The CDR3 nucleotides are TGCAGTGTTCCGACAGACCAAGAGACCCAGTACTTC.

This clonotype was seen at least ten times. This chain connects TRBV5-1 to TRBJ2-1; 7 bases map to TRBD2. V gave up 6 bases and J gave up 4 bases; unmatched junction bases: 13. The CDR3 has 16 amino acids. Per germline, CDR1 SGHRS and CDR2 YFSETQ. The CDR3 sequence: CASTRTSDGTYNEQFF. DNA of the CDR3: TGCGCCAGCACCCGAACTAGCGACGGAACTTACAATGAGCAGTTCTTC.

This clonotype was observed at least ten times. The chain uses TRBV7-9 and TRBJ2-3; the D gene is possibly TRBD2 (5 bases). The CDR3 is made up of 14 amino acids. Looked up from germline, CDR1 is SEHNR and CDR2 is FQNEAQ (reference sequence). The ends were cut back, 3 bases at V and 1 base at J, with 8 bases in the middle. CDR3 in DNA: TGTGCCAGCAGCTTGCGGGTGGGCACAGATACGCAGTATTTT. Protein sequence: CASSLRVGTDTQYF.

This rearrangement joins TRBV7-6 to TRBJ2-5; 7 nucleotides line up with TRBD2. The germline V gene has CDR1 SGHVS and CDR2 FNYEAQ. The CDR3 runs to 13 residues. The V segment lost 4 bases and the J segment 6 bases; nucleotides outside the gene matches: 5. The DNA for the CDR3 is TGTGCCAGCAGCTGGGGGGGTATCCAGACCCAGTACTTC. Translated: CASSWGGIQTQYF.

This clonotype appeared a few times. The V call is TRBV5-1, the J call TRBJ2-5; D uncertain. V lost 3 bases, J lost 3 bases, and 6 bases lay in between. The CDR3 has 12 residues. Germline CDR1 is SGHRS and CDR2 is YFSETQ. The CDR3 DNA reads TGCGCCAGCAGCTACAATGAAGAGACCCAGTACTTC. Amino acid sequence: CASSYNEETQYF.

This clonotype was counted between two and nine times. This chain connects TRBV10-2 to TRBJ2-3; tentatively, D is TRBD2 (6 bases). In germline, CDR1 is WSHSY, CDR2 SAAADI. V was cut by 6 bases and J by 6 bases, with 19 bases left in between. There are 15 residues in the CDR3. The CDR3 protein is CASSPGLARRDTQYF. The CDR3 nucleotides read TGCGCCAGCAGCCCGGGACTCGCAAGGCGGGATACGCAGTATTTT.

The chain recombines TRBV28 with TRBJ2-3, with 7 bases fitting TRBD2. V lost 6 bases, J lost 4 bases, and 1 base stayed unmatched. The CDR3 is made up of 12 amino acids. Germline CDR1 and CDR2: MDHEN and SYDVKM. CDR3 loop: CASRGGADTQYF. DNA of the CDR3: TGTGCCAGCAGGGGGGGGGCAGATACGCAGTATTTT.

The sample holds a few counts of this clonotype. V and J are TRBV24-1 and TRBJ2-5, with D possibly called TRBD1 or TRBD2 (5 bases each). V gave up 3 bases and J gave up 2 bases, with 18 bases separating them. This CDR3 is built from 17 residues. Germline CDR1 reads KGHDR; CDR2 reads SFDVKD. The CDR3 coding sequence is TGTGCCACCAGTGATCTCACGGTGGGGGTCGGGCAAGAGACCCAGTACTTC. Its translation: CATSDLTVGVGQETQYF.

CDR3 DNA sequence: TGCAGTGCTCTCGGCAGGGCCGTCCACGAGCAGTACTTC. Its protein product is CSALGRAVHEQYF. The chain carries TRBV20-1 and TRBJ2-7; a possible D gene is TRBD1 (5 bases). Germline V gene data show CDR1 as DFQATT and CDR2 as SNEGSKA (reference sequence). Deletions cut 5 bases from V and 5 bases from J, with 16 bases between. CDR3 length: 13 amino acids.

The table lists this clonotype with a few counts. The chain uses TRBV4-3 and TRBJ2-4, with D hard to call. V lost 1 base and J lost 1, with 11 bases in between. CDR3 length equals 16 residues. In germline, CDR1 is LGHNA, CDR2 YSLEER. The CDR3 loop reads CASSQGSVMAKNIQYF. In DNA form, the CDR3 reads TGCGCCAGCAGCCAAGGGAGCGTAATGGCCAAAAACATTCAGTACTTC.

Concerning this clonotype itself: The junction does not match germline at one end; this may be a read error. The genes are TRBV6-1 and TRBJ2-3; 9 bases align to TRBD2. The CDR3 is made up of 15 amino acids. The germline gives CDR1 MNHNS, CDR2 SASEGT. CDR3 sequence (DNA): TGTGCCAGCAGCGAAGCGGGGGGTGGGACAGATACGCAGTATTTT. Translated: CASSEAGGGTDTQYF.

The CDR3, as DNA: TGTGCCAGCAGTTCCAGCGCCTCCTACGAGCAGTACTTC. Encoded protein: CASSSSASYEQYF. V usage is TRBV12-3 or TRBV12-4 and J usage is TRBJ2-7, with unresolved D. CDR3 length: 13 residues. V was shortened by 4 bases and J by 0 bases, with 7 bases between the two germline ends.